A single sample is the source of the 31 T cell receptor beta chains below, sequenced in a study of beta chain features in type 1 diabetes (dated by TCRdb to the late 2010s). Overall study outcomes, separate from this receptor: Type 1 diabetes patients showed a moderate but significant shortening of TCRB CDR3 length in all four CD4+ subsets.

For these TCRs, the target antigens are not known. Library preparation used the immunoSEQ multiplex PCR assay. The entire amount of isolated RNA was reverse transcribed using the High Capacity cDNA Reverse Transcription Kit, so the sequenced TCRB transcripts were expressed ones. Sourced from immuneACCESS, this table was stored by TCRdb with only in-frame sequences that have V and J called. A share of the clones is absent; for the studies checked, an unresolved V gene accounts for under half, and the remainder has no known explanation. The sample includes around 280,000 clones, with approximately 16% observed a single time. The ten largest clones capture roughly 0.015% of the sample. The material sequenced was naive CD4+ T cells from blood. The cell subset or site label, read with the paper, signifies: true naive CD4+ T cells. These receptors all stem from a man between 18 and 29 years old with type 1 diabetes.

This rearrangement joins TRBV18 to TRBJ1-4; 8 nucleotides line up with TRBD1. The length of the CDR3 is 16 residues. The junction had 6 bases not matched to a gene; V was cut back by 3 bases and J by 3 bases. Germline V lookup: CDR1 KGHSH, CDR2 LQKENI. CDR3 coding DNA: TGTGCCAGCTCACCCAACCAGGGGGCGGCTAATGAAAAACTGTTTTTT. Translated, it gives CASSPNQGAANEKLFF.

In its sample, this clone was seen a few times. The chain has TRBV29-1 and TRBJ2-7, with a weak D call TRBD2 (6 bases). V lost 7 bases and J lost 4, with 17 bases in between. Germline CDR1 is SQVTM and CDR2 is ANQGSEA. The CDR3 is 13 amino acids. CDR3 residues: CSGSRDSGYEQYF. Written as DNA, the CDR3 is TGCAGCGGGTCCCGGGACTCAGGGTACGAGCAGTACTTC.

The gene calls are TRBV5-1 and TRBJ2-7, with 8 positions matching TRBD1. The J segment lost 0 bases and the V segment lost 0 bases, leaving 5 bases of the junction unmatched. CDR3 size: 16 residues. Germline CDR1 reads SGHRS; CDR2 reads YFSETQ. In DNA form, the CDR3 reads TGCGCCAGCAGCTTGGCCGACAGGGGTATCTCCTACGAGCAGTACTTC. This translates into CASSLADRGISYEQYF.

This clone was detected ten times or more. The CDR3 region is CASSPPPGQDKQFF. The CDR3 DNA follows: TGTGCCAGCAGTCCACCCCCGGGACAGGACAAGCAGTTCTTC. The chain uses TRBV28 and TRBJ2-1; 8 nucleotides align to TRBD1. V dropped 5 bases and J dropped 11; count of bases not matched to a gene: 11. This CDR3 has 14 amino acids. Germline V gene data show CDR1 as MDHEN and CDR2 as SYDVKM.

This clone was seen once. V is TRBV7-6 and J is TRBJ1-5; 7 nucleotides agree with TRBD1. J lost 7 bases, V lost 1 base, and 7 bases had no gene match. The CDR3 covers 15 residues. Germline CDR1 reads SGHVS; CDR2 reads FNYEAQ. CDR3 coding DNA: TGTGCCAGCAGCTTAGGGCAGGGGGTAGGACAGCCCCAGCATTTT. Protein sequence: CASSLGQGVGQPQHF. Drawing the rest from reference TRBV7-6 and TRBJ1-5, the complete variable domain is GAGVSQSPRYKVTKRGQDVALRCDPISGHVSLYWYRQALGQGPEFLTYFNYEAQQDKSGLPNDRFSAERPEGSISTLTIQRTEQRDSAMYRCASSLGQGVGQPQHFGDGTRLSIL.

This clone has more than one count but fewer than ten. The chain couples TRBV7-7 to TRBJ2-5, with D unclear. CDR1 is SSHAT and CDR2 is FNYEAQ in the germline V gene (reference sequence). This CDR3 has 10 amino acids. V lost 7 bases to trimming and J lost 5 bases, with 5 bases between them. The CDR3 is CASIIETQYF. CDR3 sequence (DNA): TGTGCCAGCATCATCGAGACCCAGTACTTC.

The chain uses TRBV19 and TRBJ1-2; 8 bases line up with TRBD1. The germline gives CDR1 LNHDA, CDR2 SQIVND (reference sequence). V lost 10 bases to trimming and J lost 5 bases; unmatched junction nucleotides: 3. The CDR3 covers 11 residues. The CDR3 bases are TGTGCCATTCAGGGGGCGTATGGCTACACCTTC. Encoded protein: CAIQGAYGYTF.

CDR3 coding DNA: TGTGCCAGCAGCTTCACAGGTCAGGCCTTATACGAGCAGTACTTC. Translating gives CASSFTGQALYEQYF. The chain is built from TRBV11-2 and TRBJ2-7, with D tentatively TRBD1 (5 bases). The CDR3 is made up of 15 amino acids. Looked up from germline, CDR1 is SGHAT and CDR2 is FQNNGV. The V end was cut by 3 bases, the J end by 4 bases, with 16 bases between.

Comment on this clone: No conserved phenylalanine or tryptophan is present at the end of the CDR3, so a read error is the likely explanation. It is unclear where the CDR3 begins or ends on the DNA, so no DNA is shown, and the CDR3 is as TCRdb lists it. The rearrangement links TRBV3-1 (or the pseudogene TRBV3-2) to TRBJ2-7; the table's D call, TRBD1, was not checked against the DNA. The V gene's germline CDR1 is LGHDT and CDR2 YNNKEL (reference sequence). Termini included, the CDR3 measures 9 amino acids. CDR3 amino acids: CASSRTGQS.

This chain uses TRBV5-4 with TRBJ2-3; D is unclear. V shed 7 bases and J shed 3 bases, with 6 bases lying between them. CDR3 length: 11 residues. Germline V CDR1 and CDR2: SGHNT, YYREEE (reference sequence). The CDR3 DNA is TGTGCCAGCGGAGTAACAGATACGCAGTATTTT. It is translated as CASGVTDTQYF. Looking up the rest from reference TRBV5-4 and TRBJ2-3 gives the full variable domain: ETGVTQSPTHLIKTRGQQVTLRCSSQSGHNTVSWYQQALGQGPQFIFQYYREEENGRGNFPPRFSGLQFPNYSSELNVNALELDDSALYLCASGVTDTQYFGPGTRLTVL.

This clone was seen a few times. This rearrangement joins TRBV7-2 to TRBJ2-3; 7 bases fit TRBD2. V shed 0 bases, J shed 4 bases, and the junction held 1 base outside the gene matches. Germline values: CDR1 SGHTA, CDR2 FQGNSA. CDR3 size: 14 residues. CDR3 DNA: TGTGCCAGCAGCTTAGCGGGGGGGTCAGATACGCAGTATTTT. Protein sequence: CASSLAGGSDTQYF.

The chain uses TRBV19 and TRBJ1-2, with 10 nucleotides matching TRBD1. The germline V gene encodes CDR1 LNHDA and CDR2 SQIVND (reference sequence). CDR3 length: 15 amino acids. V was pared by 4 bases and J by 4 bases, with 6 bases of the junction left unmatched. The CDR3: CASSKPGQGTYGYTF. In nucleotides, the CDR3 is TGTGCCAGTAGTAAACCGGGACAGGGGACCTATGGCTACACCTTC.

The chain uses TRBV6-6 and TRBJ2-1; 8 nucleotides match TRBD2. This CDR3 is built from 14 residues. Germline V CDR1 and CDR2: MNHNY, SVGAGI (reference sequence). Losses at the gene ends were 4 bases for V and 15 bases for J; bases not matched to a gene: 14. CDR3 residues: CASSSATPGLVPFF. The CDR3 DNA sequence: TGTGCCAGCAGTTCCGCTACCCCGGGACTAGTGCCGTTCTTC.

The chain carries TRBV20-1 and TRBJ2-2; a weak D match, TRBD1 (5 bases). The CDR3 has 11 residues. The V and J ends lost 4 bases and 7 bases respectively, with 7 bases between them. Germline CDR1 reads DFQATT; CDR2 reads SNEGSKA (reference sequence). In DNA form, the CDR3 reads TGCAGTGCTAATAGGGGCGGGGAGCTGTTTTTT. It translates to CSANRGGELFF.

The chain combines TRBV28 with TRBJ1-6; D might be TRBD1 (5 bases). The CDR3 loop spans 15 amino acids. The V end was cut by 5 bases, the J end by 6 bases, with 14 bases between. Germline V gives CDR1 MDHEN, CDR2 SYDVKM. The CDR3, as DNA: TGTGCCAGCAGTCCTCCGCGGGGCACTAATTCACCCCTCCACTTT. Its protein is CASSPPRGTNSPLHF.

This clone came up a few times. V usage is TRBV5-1 and J usage is TRBJ2-3; 8 bases match TRBD2. CDR1 is SGHRS, CDR2 YFSETQ, per germline. This CDR3 has 16 amino acids. V lost 3 bases and J lost 2; bases outside the gene matches: 8. In DNA, the CDR3 is TGCGCCAGCAGCTCCGGGGCTAGCGGGCCCACAGATACGCAGTATTTT. Amino acids: CASSSGASGPTDTQYF.

The CDR3 bases are TGTGCCAGCGGTCAGTTCCATTACACTGAAGCTTTCTTT. It translates to CASGQFHYTEAFF. The chain employs TRBV6-6 and TRBJ1-1; unclear D gene. The CDR3 runs 13 residues. V lost 8 bases to trimming and J lost 3 bases, with 13 bases between them. CDR1 MNHNY and CDR2 SVGAGI come from the germline V gene (reference sequence).

The chain recombines TRBV2 with TRBJ2-5; the D is unclear. The CDR3 runs 13 residues. CDR1 and CDR2 (germline): SNHLY, FYNNEI. Between the trimmed V and J ends, which lost 4 bases and 0 bases, there was a span of 6 bases. CDR3 DNA: TGTGCCAGCAGTGCAGGATACCAAGAGACCCAGTACTTC. Translated, it gives CASSAGYQETQYF.

V gene TRBV19 combines with J gene TRBJ1-5, with a tentative D call TRBD1 (5 bases). Deletions cut 0 bases from V and 11 bases from J, with 11 bases between. Germline values: CDR1 LNHDA, CDR2 SQIVND (reference sequence). The CDR3 consists of 13 residues. The CDR3 here is CASSIDSGAAQHF. CDR3 DNA sequence: TGTGCCAGTAGTATAGATAGCGGGGCGGCCCAGCATTTT.

The chain links TRBV9 to TRBJ2-5; weak D call: TRBD2 (6 bases). CDR3 length: 15 amino acids. CDR1 SGDLS and CDR2 YYNGEE come from the germline V gene. V was cut by 0 bases and J by 5 bases, with 14 bases left in between. The CDR3 DNA sequence: TGTGCCAGCAGCGTAGCTACGGCGGGATGGGAGACCCAGTACTTC. This gives the protein CASSVATAGWETQYF.

This clone came up a few times. This chain joins TRBV7-9 and TRBJ1-5; D ambiguous. Trimming removed 5 bases at V and 6 bases at J, with 11 bases between. Germline lookup yields CDR1 SEHNR and CDR2 FQNEAQ (reference sequence). CDR3 length: 13 amino acids. CDR3 coding DNA: TGTGCCAGCAGCCTAGGAGGGTCTCAGCCCCAGCATTTT. Protein: CASSLGGSQPQHF.

V and J are TRBV29-1 and TRBJ1-4, with D perhaps TRBD1 (6 bases). The CDR3 consists of 15 residues. The V gene's germline CDR1 is SQVTM and CDR2 ANQGSEA. V was cut by 5 bases and J by 0 bases, with 13 bases left in between. The chain's CDR3 is CSVLLRTATNEKLFF. As DNA, the CDR3 is TGCAGCGTTCTACTAAGGACAGCAACTAATGAAAAACTGTTTTTT. Combining the CDR3 with reference TRBV29-1 and TRBJ1-4 gives the whole variable domain SAVISQKPSRDICQRGTSLTIQCQVDSQVTMMFWYRQQPGQSLTLIATANQGSEATYESGFVIDKFPISRPNLTFSTLTVSNMSPEDSSIYLCSVLLRTATNEKLFFGSGTQLSVL.

The gene calls are TRBV7-2 and TRBJ2-7, with TRBD1 as a possible D gene (6 bases). The CDR3 sequence is 15 residues long. The V end was cut by 5 bases, the J end by 4 bases, with 18 bases between. Germline CDR1 SGHTA, CDR2 FQGNSA. CDR3 bases: TGTGCCAGCAGCCCAGAACCACACAGGGAGTACGAGCAGTACTTC. It is translated as CASSPEPHREYEQYF.

The chain combines TRBV5-4 with TRBJ1-4; 7 bases map to TRBD1. The CDR3 length is 15 residues. Germline V CDR1 and CDR2: SGHNT, YYREEE (reference sequence). Losses at the gene ends were 1 base for V and 4 bases for J; bases not matched to a gene: 4. The CDR3 reads CASSLRTGDNEKLFF. The CDR3 DNA reads TGTGCCAGCAGCTTGAGGACAGGAGATAATGAAAAACTGTTTTTT.

J is TRBJ2-7 and V is TRBV14, with 10 nucleotides matching TRBD2. The V gene's germline CDR1 is SGHDN and CDR2 FVKESK. Germline trimming cut 2 bases from V and 2 bases from J; bases unmatched to any gene: 0. The CDR3 contains 14 residues. CDR3 in DNA: TGTGCCAGCAGCCAAAGCGGGAGGGCCTACGAGCAGTACTTC. Its translation is CASSQSGRAYEQYF.

V gene TRBV5-1 combines with J gene TRBJ2-5; D possibly corresponds to TRBD2 (6 bases). Trimming left V 5 bases short and J 5 bases short, with 19 bases between. CDR3 length equals 15 residues. The germline V gene encodes CDR1 SGHRS and CDR2 YFSETQ. Here the CDR3 DNA reads TGCGCCAGCAGTTTCGGGACTCAAAAATGGGAGACCCAGTACTTC. It translates to CASSFGTQKWETQYF.

This clone was counted a few times. The chain couples TRBV2 to TRBJ2-1, with 10 bases matching TRBD2. This CDR3 has 17 amino acids. Germline loops: CDR1 SNHLY, CDR2 FYNNEI. Trimming cost V 4 bases and J 0 bases; bases outside gene matches: 6. The CDR3 sequence is CASSGLLAGHSYNEQFF. The CDR3 nucleotides read TGTGCCAGCAGTGGACTACTAGCGGGACACTCCTACAATGAGCAGTTCTTC.

This chain links TRBV5-1 with TRBJ2-7; D unclear. V was trimmed by 0 bases and J by 5 bases, leaving 12 bases between them. Germline assignment: CDR1 SGHRS and CDR2 YFSETQ. The CDR3 extends over 14 amino acids. DNA for the CDR3: TGCGCCAGCAGCTTGGAGACGGGTACTCACGAGCAGTACTTC. Its protein is CASSLETGTHEQYF.

The CDR3 bases are TGTGCCAGCCGGAGGACAGCGAACACTGAAGCTTTCTTT. This translates into CASRRTANTEAFF. This chain connects TRBV2 to TRBJ1-1; a weak D match, TRBD1 (6 bases). This CDR3 has 13 amino acids. Trimming took 8 bases from V and 1 from J, leaving 11 bases between them. The germline V gene has CDR1 SNHLY and CDR2 FYNNEI.

This clone appeared a few times. The V call is TRBV27, the J call TRBJ2-2, with D uncertain. V lost 4 bases, J lost 6 bases, and 18 bases lay in between. Germline V CDR1 and CDR2: MNHEY, SMNVEV (reference sequence). The CDR3 consists of 16 residues. In DNA form, the CDR3 reads TGTGCCAGCAGTTCCCATCCCCCTATAAGAGCCGGGGAGCTGTTTTTT. Protein: CASSSHPPIRAGELFF.

This clone occurred a few times. V usage is TRBV5-1 and J usage is TRBJ2-1, with TRBD2 matching 8 bases. Per germline, CDR1 SGHRS and CDR2 YFSETQ. V lost 2 bases and J lost 0; bases outside the gene matches: 4. The CDR3 has 16 amino acids. The CDR3 sequence: CASSFTGTSSYNEQFF. CDR3 in DNA: TGCGCCAGCAGCTTTACCGGGACTAGCTCCTACAATGAGCAGTTCTTC.